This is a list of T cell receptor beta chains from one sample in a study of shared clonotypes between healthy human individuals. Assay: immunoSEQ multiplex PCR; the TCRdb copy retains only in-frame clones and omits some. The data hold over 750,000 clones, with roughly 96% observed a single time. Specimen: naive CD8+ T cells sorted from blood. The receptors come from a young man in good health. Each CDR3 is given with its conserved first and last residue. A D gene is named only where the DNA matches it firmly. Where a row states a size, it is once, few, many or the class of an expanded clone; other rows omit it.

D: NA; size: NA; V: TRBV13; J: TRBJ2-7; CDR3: CASSLTGTTYEQYF; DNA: TGTGCCAGCAGCCTTACCGGGACAACCTACGAGCAGTACTTC
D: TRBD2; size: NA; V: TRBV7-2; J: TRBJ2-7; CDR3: CASSFGGGPYEQYF; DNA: TGTGCCAGCAGCTTTGGGGGAGGGCCTTACGAGCAGTACTTC
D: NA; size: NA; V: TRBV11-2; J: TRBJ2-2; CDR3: CASSSGGGELFF; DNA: TGTGCCAGCAGCTCCGGGGGTGGGGAGCTGTTTTTT
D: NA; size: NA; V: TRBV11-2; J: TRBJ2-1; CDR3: CASSLAIGGENYNEQFF; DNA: TGTGCCAGCAGCTTAGCTATAGGCGGGGAGAACTACAATGAGCAGTTCTTC
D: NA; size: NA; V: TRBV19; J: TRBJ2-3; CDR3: CASSFTLPTLADTQYF; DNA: TGTGCCAGTAGTTTCACTCTCCCCACATTGGCAGATACGCAGTATTTT
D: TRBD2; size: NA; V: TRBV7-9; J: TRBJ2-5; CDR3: CASSPSSGRPETQYF; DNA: TGTGCCAGCAGCCCATCTAGCGGGAGGCCTGAGACCCAGTACTTC
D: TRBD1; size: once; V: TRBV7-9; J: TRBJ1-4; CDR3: CASRQGDRLKLFF; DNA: TGTGCCAGCAGACAGGGGGACCGGTTGAAACTGTTTTTT
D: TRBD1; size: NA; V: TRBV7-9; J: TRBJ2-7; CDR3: CASSGGQGYEQYF; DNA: TGTGCCAGCAGCGGGGGACAGGGCTACGAGCAGTACTTC
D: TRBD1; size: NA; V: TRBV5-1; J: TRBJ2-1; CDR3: CASSLGQGYNEQFF; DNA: TGCGCCAGCAGCTTGGGACAGGGGTACAATGAGCAGTTCTTC
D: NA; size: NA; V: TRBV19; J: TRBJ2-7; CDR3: CASIPATEQYF; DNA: TGTGCCAGTATCCCCGCGACCGAGCAGTACTTC
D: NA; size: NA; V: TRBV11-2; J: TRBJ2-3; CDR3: CASSLPLEESTDTQYF; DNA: TGTGCCAGCAGCTTACCTTTGGAAGAGAGCACAGATACGCAGTATTTT
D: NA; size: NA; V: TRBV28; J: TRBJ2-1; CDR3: CASSPFGVPLFEQFF; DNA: TGTGCCAGCAGTCCCTTTGGGGTCCCCCTTTTCGAGCAGTTCTTC
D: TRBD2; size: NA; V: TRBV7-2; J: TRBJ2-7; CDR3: CASSLGTSGGYEQYF; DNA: TGTGCCAGCAGCTTAGGGACTAGCGGAGGGTACGAGCAGTACTTC
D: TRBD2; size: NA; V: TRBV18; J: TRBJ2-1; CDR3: CASSRLAEDNEQFF; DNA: TGTGCCAGCTCTCGACTAGCGGAGGACAATGAGCAGTTCTTC
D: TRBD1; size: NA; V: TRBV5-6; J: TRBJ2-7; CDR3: CASGYGTGSYEQYF; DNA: TGTGCCAGCGGCTACGGGACAGGGTCCTACGAGCAGTACTTC
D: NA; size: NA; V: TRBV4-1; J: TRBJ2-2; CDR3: CASSQEWDYTGELFF; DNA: TGCGCCAGCAGCCAAGAATGGGATTACACCGGGGAGCTGTTTTTT
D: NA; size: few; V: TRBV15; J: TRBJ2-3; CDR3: CATSSGTEDTQYF; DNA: TGTGCCACCAGCAGTGGGACGGAGGATACGCAGTATTTT
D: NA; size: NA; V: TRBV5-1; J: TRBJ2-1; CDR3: CASSLDGYNEQFF; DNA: TGCGCCAGCAGCCTCGACGGATACAATGAGCAGTTCTTC
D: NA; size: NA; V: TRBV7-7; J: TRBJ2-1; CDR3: CASSTGINNEQFF; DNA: TGTGCTAGCAGCACCGGGATTAACAATGAGCAGTTCTTC
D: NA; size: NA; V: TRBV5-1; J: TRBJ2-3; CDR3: CASSFIPVATSDTQYF; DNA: TGCGCCAGCAGCTTTATACCGGTAGCGACCTCAGATACGCAGTATTTT
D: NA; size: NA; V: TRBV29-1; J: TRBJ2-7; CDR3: CSVEMGEQYF; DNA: TGCAGCGTTGAAATGGGCGAGCAGTACTTC
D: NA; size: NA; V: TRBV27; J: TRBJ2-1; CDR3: CASRPTRGKTSYNEQFF; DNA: TGTGCCAGCAGGCCGACCCGGGGCAAGACTTCCTACAATGAGCAGTTCTTC
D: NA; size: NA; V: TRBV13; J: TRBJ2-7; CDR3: CASSLGAYEQYF; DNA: TGTGCCAGCAGCTTAGGAGCCTACGAGCAGTACTTC
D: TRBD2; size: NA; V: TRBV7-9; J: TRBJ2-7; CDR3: CASSSLGEGRSSYEQYF; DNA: TGTGCCAGCAGTTCTCTTGGGGAGGGCAGAAGCTCCTACGAGCAGTACTTC
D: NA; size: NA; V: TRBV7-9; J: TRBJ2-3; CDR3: CASSLPGVTVDYTQYF; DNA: TGTGCCAGCAGCTTGCCCGGGGTTACAGTAGACTATACGCAGTATTTT
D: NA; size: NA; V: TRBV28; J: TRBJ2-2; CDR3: CASSFRSGILNTGELFF; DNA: TGTGCCAGCAGTTTCAGATCGGGGATACTGAACACCGGGGAGCTGTTTTTT